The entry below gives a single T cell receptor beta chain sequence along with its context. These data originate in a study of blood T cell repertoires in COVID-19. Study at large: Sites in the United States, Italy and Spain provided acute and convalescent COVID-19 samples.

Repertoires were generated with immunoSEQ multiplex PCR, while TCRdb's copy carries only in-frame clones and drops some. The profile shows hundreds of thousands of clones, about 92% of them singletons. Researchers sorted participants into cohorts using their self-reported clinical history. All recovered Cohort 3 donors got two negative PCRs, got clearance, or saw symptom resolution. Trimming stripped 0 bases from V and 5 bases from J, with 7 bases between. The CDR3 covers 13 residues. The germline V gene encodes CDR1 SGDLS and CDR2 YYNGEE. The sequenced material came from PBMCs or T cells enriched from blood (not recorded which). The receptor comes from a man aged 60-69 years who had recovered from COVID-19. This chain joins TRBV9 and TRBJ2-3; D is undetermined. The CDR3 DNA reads TGTGCCAGCAGCGTAGACCTCGGAGATACGCAGTATTTT. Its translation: CASSVDLGDTQYF.